This passage covers 10 T cell receptor beta chains from one sample sequenced in a study of blood T cell repertoires in COVID-19. Assay: immunoSEQ multiplex PCR; the TCRdb copy retains only in-frame clones and omits some. The sample includes some 490,000 clones, 70% to 90% of them seen just once. Sequenced sample: peripheral blood. All receptors come from a human donor in a cohort sampled during active COVID-19.

The gene calls are TRBV28 and TRBJ2-7, with D perhaps matching TRBD2 (6 bases). There are 12 residues in the CDR3. CDR1 and CDR2 from the germline V gene are MDHEN and SYDVKM. V was trimmed by 6 bases and J by 6 bases, leaving 12 bases between them. The CDR3 sequence is CASRAGRGEQYF. Written as DNA, the CDR3 is TGTGCCAGCAGGGCAGGGCGGGGCGAGCAGTACTTC. Variable domain in full (rest from reference TRBV28 and TRBJ2-7): DVKVTQSSRYLVKRTGEKVFLECVQDMDHENMFWYRQDPGLGLRLIYFSYDVKMKEKGDIPEGYSVSREKKERFSLILESASTNQTSMYLCASRAGRGEQYFGPGTRLTVT.

This chain connects TRBV19 to TRBJ2-1; a weak D match, TRBD1 (6 bases). Germline V CDR1 and CDR2: LNHDA, SQIVND (reference sequence). This CDR3 contains 19 residues. V shed 0 bases and J shed 7 bases, with 25 bases lying between them. The CDR3 loop is CASSIDPRSRWGLRNEQFF. The CDR3 DNA is TGTGCCAGTAGTATAGATCCCCGGTCTCGGTGGGGGCTAAGAAATGAGCAGTTCTTC.

The J gene is TRBJ2-1, the V gene TRBV2, with a weak D call TRBD2 (5 bases). Deletions cut 8 bases from V and 0 bases from J, with 8 bases between. The CDR3 covers 13 residues. The germline V gene has CDR1 SNHLY and CDR2 FYNNEI. Here the CDR3 DNA reads TGTGCCAGCGGGAGAGACTCCTACAATGAGCAGTTCTTC. Its protein is CASGRDSYNEQFF.

V is TRBV28 and J is TRBJ2-3; D is perhaps TRBD1 (6 bases). V was shortened by 6 bases and J by 5 bases, with 18 bases between the two germline ends. Germline values: CDR1 MDHEN, CDR2 SYDVKM. This CDR3 has 15 amino acids. Here the CDR3 reads CASSLQLGGEDTQYF. The CDR3 DNA sequence: TGTGCCAGCAGCTTACAACTAGGGGGTGAAGATACGCAGTATTTT.

The rearrangement links TRBV18 to TRBJ2-5; 8 bases map to TRBD1. Germline values: CDR1 KGHSH, CDR2 LQKENI. The CDR3 covers 15 residues. The V segment lost 3 bases and the J segment 5 bases; nucleotides outside the gene matches: 8. The CDR3: CASSPQTGDGETQYF. CDR3 coding DNA: TGTGCCAGCTCACCCCAGACAGGGGACGGTGAGACCCAGTACTTC.

The V call is TRBV28, the J call TRBJ2-5; possible D gene TRBD2, 6 bases. The V gene's germline CDR1 is MDHEN and CDR2 SYDVKM. Between the trimmed V and J ends, which lost 7 bases and 4 bases, there was a span of 19 bases. The CDR3 has 15 amino acids. This CDR3 reads CASTVGDLALETQYF. DNA of the CDR3: TGTGCCAGCACCGTGGGGGACTTAGCCTTAGAGACCCAGTACTTC. Full variable domain (missing parts from reference TRBV28 and TRBJ2-5): DVKVTQSSRYLVKRTGEKVFLECVQDMDHENMFWYRQDPGLGLRLIYFSYDVKMKEKGDIPEGYSVSREKKERFSLILESASTNQTSMYLCASTVGDLALETQYFGPGTRLLVL.

This chain uses TRBV11-2 with TRBJ1-3, with 8 bases lining up with TRBD1. Germline V gene lookup returns CDR1 SGHAT and CDR2 FQNNGV. V shed 5 bases and J 4 bases; nucleotides not matched to a gene: 4. CDR3 length equals 14 residues. DNA for the CDR3: TGTGCCAGCAGCCCAAGGACAGGGGGAAACACCATATATTTT. Translating gives CASSPRTGGNTIYF.

This clone came up once. The chain combines TRBV5-1 with TRBJ2-2, with TRBD2 matching over 10 bases. CDR1 and CDR2 from the germline V gene are SGHRS and YFSETQ. With V trimmed by 2 bases and J by 0 bases, 1 base remained unmatched. The CDR3 consists of 16 residues. The CDR3 is CASSLLAGTNTGELFF. The CDR3 coding sequence is TGCGCCAGCAGCTTACTAGCGGGAACGAACACCGGGGAGCTGTTTTTT.

J is TRBJ1-1 and V is TRBV2; 7 nucleotides align to TRBD1. Germline V gene data show CDR1 as SNHLY and CDR2 as FYNNEI. Trimming took 3 bases from V and 8 from J; bases not matched to a gene: 6. The CDR3 is 13 amino acids. This CDR3 is CASSERQGREAFF. In DNA form, the CDR3 reads TGTGCCAGCAGTGAGAGACAGGGCAGGGAAGCTTTCTTT.

The genes are TRBV10-3 and TRBJ1-4; D is undetermined. The germline V and J ends were trimmed by 3 bases and 8 bases, with 10 bases remaining between them. CDR3 length equals 13 residues. CDR1 is ENHRY and CDR2 is SYGVKD in the germline V gene. The CDR3 DNA follows: TGTGCCATCAGTGAACTGCAGGCGGAAAAACTGTTTTTT. It yields the protein CAISELQAEKLFF.